This TCR beta chain was profiled in a study of blood T cell repertoires in COVID-19. As for the study in general: PBMCs, B-cell-depleted T cells, or T cells were the source of the cDNA or gDNA that made up the material.

Using immunoSEQ multiplex PCR, the repertoire was profiled, and TCRdb retains in-frame clones only, with some absent. The table lists around 200,000 clones, around 87% of them singletons. In germline, CDR1 is GTSNPN, CDR2 SVGIG (reference sequence). Trimming shortened V by 3 bases and J by 9 bases, and 9 bases separated the two germline ends. The CDR3 contains 11 residues. J is TRBJ2-1 and V is TRBV30; possible D gene TRBD2, 5 bases. Sequenced input: peripheral blood. This clonotype originated in a man between 60 and 70 years old who had recovered from COVID-19. The CDR3 DNA reads TGTGCCTGGAGCGGACTCCGTGAGCAGTTCTTC. Translation: CAWSGLREQFF.